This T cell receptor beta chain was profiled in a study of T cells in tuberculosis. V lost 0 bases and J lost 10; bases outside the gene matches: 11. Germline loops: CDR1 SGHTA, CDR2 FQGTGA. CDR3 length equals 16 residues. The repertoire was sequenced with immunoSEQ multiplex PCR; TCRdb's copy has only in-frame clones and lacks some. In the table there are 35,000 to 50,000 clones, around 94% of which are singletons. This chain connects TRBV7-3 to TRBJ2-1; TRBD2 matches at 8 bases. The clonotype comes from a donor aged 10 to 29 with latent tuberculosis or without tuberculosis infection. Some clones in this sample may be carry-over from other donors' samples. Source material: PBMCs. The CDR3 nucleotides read TGTGCCAGCAGCTTAACCCGGGGGCGGGAGGCAGGGGAGCAGTTCTTC. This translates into CASSLTRGREAGEQFF.